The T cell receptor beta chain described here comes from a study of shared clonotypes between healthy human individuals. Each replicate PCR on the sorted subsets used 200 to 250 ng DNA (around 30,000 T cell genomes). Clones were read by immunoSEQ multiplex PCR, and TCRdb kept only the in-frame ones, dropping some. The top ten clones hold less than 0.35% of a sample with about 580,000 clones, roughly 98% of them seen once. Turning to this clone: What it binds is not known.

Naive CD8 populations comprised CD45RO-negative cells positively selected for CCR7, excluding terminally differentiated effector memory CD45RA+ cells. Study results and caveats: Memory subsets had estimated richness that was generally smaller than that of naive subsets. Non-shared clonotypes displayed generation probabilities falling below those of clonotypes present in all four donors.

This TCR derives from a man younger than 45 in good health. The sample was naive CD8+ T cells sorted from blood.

CDR3 sequence (DNA): TGTGCCAGTAGTGTGGCTAGCGGTCTAGATACGCAGTATTTT. Translation: CASSVASGLDTQYF. The chain links TRBV19 to TRBJ2-3; 7 bases align to TRBD2. This CDR3 is built from 14 residues. With V trimmed by 5 bases and J by 5 bases, 7 bases remained unmatched. Per the germline V gene, CDR1 is LNHDA and CDR2 is SQIVND (reference sequence).